Shown below are 23 T cell receptor beta chains from a single sample sequenced in a study of human T cells and chemical hapten exposure. TCRdb re-called the RACE reads through MiXCR, storing one row per CDR3 protein. The repertoire includes about 42,000 distinct CDR3 sequences, about 9.6% of them detected once, and 11% to 15% sits in the top ten. The time point was: patch test 2, 6 weeks after DPC sensitization. Treatment in this sample: therapeutic diphenylcyclopropenone sensitization with weekly scalp DPC. Extraction of total RNA was performed on unfractionated whole blood. Sequenced material: whole blood, taken in connection with sensitization to the hapten diphenylcyclopropenone (DPC). These receptors all stem from a woman aged 30 to 39 with alopecia areata. Some clones in this sample may be carry-over from other donors' samples.

Turning to this clonotype: Mismatch with germline at one junction end may stem from a read error. This chain links TRBV6-5 with TRBJ1-6; the D is unclear. Germline V gives CDR1 MNHEY, CDR2 SVGAGI. The CDR3 loop spans 15 amino acids. CDR3 coding DNA: TGTGGCAGCAGTTACTCGCCCGGGCGAAATTCACCCCTCCACTTT. Amino acids: CGSSYSPGRNSPLHF.

The chain is built from TRBV12-3 or TRBV12-4 and TRBJ2-7, with 9 bases aligning to TRBD1. V trimming: 6 bases; J trimming: 6 bases; junction bases outside the gene matches: 12. The CDR3 covers 15 residues. The CDR3 DNA is TGTGCCAGCAGCCACACCGGGACAGGGTCCCGCGAGCAGTACTTC. Translating gives CASSHTGTGSREQYF.

The V and J genes are TRBV7-9 and TRBJ2-7, with D tentatively TRBD2 (5 bases). Germline V gene lookup returns CDR1 SEHNR and CDR2 FQNEAQ (reference sequence). The CDR3 runs 13 residues. V was pared by 11 bases and J by 0 bases, with 14 bases between. In DNA, the CDR3 is TGTGCCGTTACATACCGGGGCTCCTACGAGCAGTACTTC. Its protein is CAVTYRGSYEQYF.

The V gene is TRBV7-2, the J gene TRBJ1-1, with no clear D. Germline CDR1 reads SGHTA; CDR2 reads FQGNSA. Trimming pared 2 bases from V and 5 bases from J, leaving 0 bases between. The CDR3 is 10 residues long. The CDR3, as DNA: TGTGCCAGCAGCTTAACTGAAGCTTTCTTT. Translation: CASSLTEAFF. The entire variable domain, with the rest obtained from reference TRBV7-2 and TRBJ1-1, is as follows: GAGVSQSPSNKVTEKGKDVELRCDPISGHTALYWYRQSLGQGLEFLIYFQGNSAPDKSGLPSDRFSAERTGGSVSTLTIQRTQQEDSAVYLCASSLTEAFFGQGTRLTVV.

This clonotype was counted ten times or more. J is TRBJ1-6 and V is TRBV20-1, with D unclear. V dropped 4 bases and J dropped 0 bases, with 10 bases sitting between them. Germline CDR1 is DFQATT and CDR2 is SNEGSKA (reference sequence). This CDR3 is built from 15 residues. DNA for the CDR3: TGCAGTGCTATGGTTGGGAACTCCTATAATTCACCCCTCCACTTT. It codes for CSAMVGNSYNSPLHF.

The chain couples TRBV6-5 to TRBJ2-2; 8 bases agree with TRBD2. CDR3 length equals 15 residues. Per the germline V gene, CDR1 is MNHEY and CDR2 is SVGAGI. V dropped 6 bases and J dropped 6; count of bases not matched to a gene: 9. CDR3 DNA sequence: TGTGCCAGCAGCCCGGGACTAGAGTTTGCCGGGGAGCTGTTTTTT. Translation: CASSPGLEFAGELFF.

This clonotype came up a few times. This chain uses TRBV19 with TRBJ2-4; TRBD2 aligns across 9 bases. Germline loops: CDR1 LNHDA, CDR2 SQIVND (reference sequence). The CDR3 has 14 residues. With 1 base clipped from V and 8 bases from J, the junction kept 3 bases outside the gene matches. The CDR3, as DNA: TGTGCCAGTAGTATAGGGACTAGCGAGGACATTCAGTACTTC. This codes for CASSIGTSEDIQYF. Filled out from reference TRBV19 and TRBJ2-4, the complete variable domain reads DGGITQSPKYLFRKEGQNVTLSCEQNLNHDAMYWYRQDPGQGLRLIYYSQIVNDFQKGDIAEGYSVSREKKESFPLTVTSAQKNPTAFYLCASSIGTSEDIQYFGAGTRLSVL.

A few counts support this clonotype. The chain couples TRBV20-1 to TRBJ2-7; D not certain. The CDR3 totals 10 residues. Between the trimmed V and J ends, which lost 3 bases and 5 bases, there was a span of 5 bases. CDR1 and CDR2 (germline): DFQATT, SNEGSKA (reference sequence). The CDR3 loop is CSASIHEQYF. In DNA, the CDR3 is TGCAGTGCTAGTATTCACGAGCAGTACTTC.

This clonotype appeared a few times. The genes are TRBV28 and TRBJ1-5; a weak D match, TRBD1 (5 bases). With 10 bases removed from V and 4 bases from J, the gap between germline ends came to 11 bases. The V gene's germline CDR1 is MDHEN and CDR2 SYDVKM. CDR3 length: 12 amino acids. The CDR3 loop is CATYGGNQPQHF. DNA for the CDR3: TGTGCCACCTATGGGGGGAATCAGCCCCAGCATTTT.

This clonotype has more than one count but fewer than ten. The chain couples TRBV11-2 to TRBJ1-4; D gene unclear. The germline V and J ends were trimmed by 4 bases and 10 bases, with 10 bases remaining between them. Germline loops: CDR1 SGHAT, CDR2 FQNNGV. The CDR3 contains 12 residues. This CDR3 is CASSSVPGKLFF. CDR3 nucleotide sequence: TGTGCCAGCAGCTCGGTCCCCGGAAAACTGTTTTTT.

This clonotype was seen more than once but under ten times. This chain links TRBV28 with TRBJ2-7; 8 bases align to TRBD1. Unmatched junction bases numbered 7, after V lost 3 bases and J lost 9 bases. The CDR3 spans 13 residues. CDR1 is MDHEN and CDR2 is SYDVKM in the germline V gene. This chain's CDR3 is CASSFRGRLGQYF. The CDR3 DNA reads as TGTGCCAGCAGTTTCAGGGGGCGTTTGGGGCAGTACTTC.

The CDR3 region has the DNA TGCAGTGCTCTCAGGGATACCTACGAGCAGTACTTC. Its translation: CSALRDTYEQYF. This sequence joins TRBV20-1 and TRBJ2-7, with D possibly being TRBD1 (5 bases). This CDR3 has 12 amino acids. The V end was cut by 5 bases, the J end by 2 bases, with 10 bases between. Germline V CDR1 and CDR2: DFQATT, SNEGSKA (reference sequence).

This clonotype was counted only a few times. The chain has TRBV10-3 and TRBJ1-1, with 7 bases fitting TRBD1. The CDR3 contains 17 residues. V trimming: 11 bases; J trimming: 5 bases; junction bases outside the gene matches: 23. Germline CDR1 and CDR2: ENHRY and SYGVKD. The CDR3: CAVAGTANGRRKTEAFF. DNA for the CDR3: TGTGCCGTAGCCGGGACAGCCAATGGTCGCCGGAAAACTGAAGCTTTCTTT.

This clonotype occurred a few times. The chain joins TRBV7-9 to TRBJ2-3; 8 nucleotides line up with TRBD1. The CDR3 extends over 15 amino acids. From germline, CDR1 is SEHNR and CDR2 FQNEAQ (reference sequence). Trimming at V came to 3 bases and at J to 2 bases, leaving 4 bases not matched to a gene. The CDR3 DNA reads as TGTGCCAGCAGCTTGGGGACAGGACCCACAGATACGCAGTATTTT. Its translation: CASSLGTGPTDTQYF.

This clonotype occurred a few times. This chain connects TRBV5-4 to TRBJ2-7; 9 bases are shared with TRBD1. V trimming: 4 bases; J trimming: 4 bases; junction bases outside the gene matches: 12. The CDR3 has 16 amino acids. Germline V gives CDR1 SGHNT, CDR2 YYREEE (reference sequence). The CDR3 reads CASSPLPGQGSYEQYF. DNA for the CDR3: TGTGCCAGCAGCCCACTACCGGGACAGGGATCTTACGAGCAGTACTTC.

This clonotype was seen only a few times. The chain couples TRBV28 to TRBJ2-7, with D perhaps matching TRBD1 (5 bases). The CDR3 loop spans 14 amino acids. Germline values: CDR1 MDHEN, CDR2 SYDVKM. V was trimmed by 0 bases and J by 2 bases, leaving 8 bases between them. This chain's CDR3 is CASSLWQGPYEQYF. In DNA form, the CDR3 reads TGTGCCAGCAGTTTATGGCAGGGCCCCTACGAGCAGTACTTC.

This clonotype was detected a few times. The chain couples TRBV6-5 to TRBJ2-5, with a weak D call TRBD2 (6 bases). V shed 3 bases and J shed 0 bases, with 14 bases lying between them. The CDR3 spans 16 residues. Germline-derived CDR1 and CDR2 are MNHEY and SVGAGI. The CDR3 spells CASSYGRPNNQETQYF. The CDR3 region has the DNA TGTGCCAGCAGTTATGGGAGGCCGAATAACCAAGAGACCCAGTACTTC.

This clonotype was found a few times. V usage is TRBV7-8 and J usage is TRBJ2-5, with D perhaps TRBD1 (5 bases). CDR3 length: 14 residues. CDR1 and CDR2 from the germline V gene are SGHVS and FQNEAQ. Trimming shortened V by 7 bases and J by 5 bases, and 17 bases separated the two germline ends. The CDR3 is CASTDPGAGETQYF. The CDR3 DNA follows: TGTGCCAGCACCGACCCTGGGGCCGGTGAGACCCAGTACTTC. The full variable domain, its missing parts supplied by reference TRBV7-8 and TRBJ2-5, is GAGVSQSPRYKVAKRGQDVALRCDPISGHVSLFWYQQALGQGPEFLTYFQNEAQLDKSGLPSDRFFAERPEGSVSTLKIQRTQQEDSAVYLCASTDPGAGETQYFGPGTRLLVL.

The chain is built from TRBV7-3 and TRBJ2-1; no definite D call. The CDR3 totals 16 residues. Per the germline V gene, CDR1 is SGHTA and CDR2 is FQGTGA. The V end was cut by 0 bases, the J end by 3 bases, with 12 bases between. As DNA, the CDR3 is TGTGCCAGCAGCTTAACGGCAGGCAACATCTACAATGAGCAGTTCTTC. As protein: CASSLTAGNIYNEQFF. Combining the CDR3 with reference TRBV7-3 and TRBJ2-1 gives the whole variable domain GAGVSQTPSNKVTEKGKYVELRCDPISGHTALYWYRQSLGQGPEFLIYFQGTGAADDSGLPNDRFFAVRPEGSVSTLKIQRTERGDSAVYLCASSLTAGNIYNEQFFGPGTRLTVL.

This clonotype was observed at least ten times. The chain recombines TRBV12-3 or TRBV12-4 with TRBJ2-3; a weak D match, TRBD1 (5 bases). V shed 2 bases and J shed 6 bases, with 15 bases lying between them. This CDR3 has 15 residues. CDR3 bases: TGTGCCAGCAGTTTAAGTACACAGGTGAGGGATACGCAGTATTTT. Residues: CASSLSTQVRDTQYF.

At least ten counts were recorded for this clonotype. The chain joins TRBV27 to TRBJ2-7, with D possibly being TRBD2 (6 bases). Trimming left V 2 bases short and J 5 bases short, with 7 bases between. The CDR3 has 12 amino acids. CDR1 is MNHEY and CDR2 is SMNVEV in the germline V gene (reference sequence). Here the CDR3 reads CASSLGGNEQYF. The CDR3 nucleotides are TGTGCCAGCAGTTTAGGGGGGAACGAGCAGTACTTC.

This clonotype has ten or more counts. The chain links TRBV3-1 to TRBJ2-3; weak D call: TRBD2 (5 bases). Trimming took 0 bases from V and 2 from J, leaving 9 bases between them. This CDR3 spans 15 amino acids. The germline V gene encodes CDR1 LGHDT and CDR2 YNNKEL (reference sequence). CDR3 in amino acids: CASSQDRRFTDTQYF. The CDR3 DNA reads as TGTGCCAGCAGCCAAGATCGGAGGTTCACAGATACGCAGTATTTT.

CDR3 in amino acids: CASSPGRAPYEQYF. CDR3 DNA sequence: TGTGCCAGCAGCCCCGGCAGGGCCCCCTACGAGCAGTACTTC. The rearrangement joins TRBV6-6 to TRBJ2-7; perhaps TRBD1 as D (5 bases). The CDR3 runs to 14 residues. CDR1 and CDR2 (germline): MNHNY, SVGAGI (reference sequence). The ends were cut back, 6 bases at V and 2 bases at J, with 14 bases in the middle.